These T cell receptor beta chains were read from a single sample in a study of cytomegalovirus exposure and HLA in healthy donors. Here immunoSEQ multiplex PCR was the method, and the copy in TCRdb shows in-frame clones only, minus some. The table includes 120,000 or so clones, over 70% detected once. The sequencing sample was made of PBMCs. The source is a woman between 45 and 65 years old in good health and CMV-seronegative. Both conserved end residues are part of each CDR3. A D gene is named only where the DNA matches it firmly. Rows may omit the clone size; those that give it use once, few, many or a size class.

length	D	V	size	J	CDR3	DNA
13	-	TRBV5-4	many	TRBJ2-1	CASSLTSFDEQFF	TGTGCCAGCAGCTTGACTAGCTTCGATGAGCAGTTCTTC
14	TRBD2	TRBV9	-	TRBJ2-3	CASSASGNADTQYF	TGTGCCAGCAGCGCTAGCGGGAACGCAGATACGCAGTATTTT
12	-	TRBV19	-	TRBJ1-2	CASRSREGGYTF	TGTGCCAGTAGGTCGCGGGAGGGTGGCTACACCTTC
15	TRBD1	TRBV28	-	TRBJ2-7	CASSSSTGGPYEQYF	TGTGCCAGCAGTTCATCGACAGGGGGCCCCTACGAGCAGTACTTC
15	TRBD1	TRBV15	-	TRBJ1-2	CATSKDSGTAYGYTF	TGTGCCACCAGCAAGGATTCCGGGACAGCCTATGGCTACACCTTC
15	-	TRBV6-5	-	TRBJ2-7	CASSYFGAHSYEQYF	TGTGCCAGCAGTTACTTTGGGGCACACTCCTACGAGCAGTACTTC
17	-	TRBV27	-	TRBJ2-1	CASSPRGHPLVYNEQFF	TGTGCCAGCAGTCCGAGGGGACACCCCCTCGTCTACAATGAGCAGTTCTTC
20	-	TRBV28	-	TRBJ1-5	CASSLYDSQTGRLNNQPQHF	TGTGCCAGCAGTTTATATGATAGTCAAACAGGACGGCTTAACAATCAGCCCCAGCATTTT
15	-	TRBV4-2	-	TRBJ2-1	CASSQDPSSYNEQFF	TGTGCCAGCAGCCAAGACCCCAGCTCCTACAATGAGCAGTTCTTC
16	TRBD2	TRBV6-1	-	TRBJ2-1	CASSEGGREYRGEQFF	TGTGCCAGCAGTGAGGGTGGGCGGGAGTACAGAGGTGAGCAGTTCTTC
14	-	TRBV11-2	-	TRBJ2-5	CASSLAGTQETQYF	TGTGCCAGCAGCTTAGCCGGTACCCAAGAGACCCAGTACTTC
15	TRBD2	TRBV7-8	-	TRBJ2-1	CASSPGLAAHNEQFF	TGTGCCAGCAGCCCCGGACTAGCGGCACACAATGAGCAGTTCTTC
17	TRBD2	TRBV11-2	few	TRBJ2-1	CASRQAYRKREDNEQFF	TGTGCCAGCAGGCAAGCCTACCGCAAGCGGGAGGACAATGAGCAGTTCTTC
14	-	TRBV9	-	TRBJ1-2	CASSVGGGNYGYTF	TGTGCCAGCAGCGTAGGTGGGGGGAACTATGGCTACACCTTC
14	TRBD1	TRBV28	-	TRBJ1-4	CASSFRGLDEKLFF	TGTGCCAGCAGTTTCAGGGGGCTGGATGAAAAACTGTTTTTT
14	-	TRBV7-3	-	TRBJ2-5	CASSSVGVEETQYF	TGTGCCAGCAGCTCGGTCGGGGTTGAAGAGACCCAGTACTTC
16	TRBD2	TRBV7-3	-	TRBJ2-1	CASSLWMGEGEDEQFF	TGTGCCAGCAGCTTATGGATGGGGGAGGGCGAAGATGAGCAGTTCTTC
14	TRBD1	TRBV2	-	TRBJ2-7	CASRVRQGADEQYF	TGTGCCAGCAGGGTTCGGCAGGGGGCCGACGAGCAGTACTTC
15	TRBD2	TRBV4-3	once	TRBJ2-1	CASSEGLAGIYEQFF	TGCGCCAGCAGCGAAGGTCTAGCGGGAATCTATGAGCAGTTCTTC
15	TRBD1	TRBV9	few	TRBJ1-1	CASSGQQGDGTEAFF	TGTGCCAGCAGCGGTCAACAGGGGGATGGCACTGAAGCTTTCTTT
17	-	TRBV11-2	-	TRBJ1-4	CASSPSAIQGANEKLFF	TGTGCCAGCAGCCCCTCGGCCATACAGGGTGCTAATGAAAAACTGTTTTTT
14	TRBD1	TRBV19	-	TRBJ2-7	CASSTRTGENEQYF	TGTGCCAGTAGTACGCGGACAGGGGAGAACGAGCAGTACTTC
16	-	TRBV13	-	TRBJ1-4	CASSFAGAGANEKLFF	TGTGCCAGCAGCTTTGCGGGGGCGGGGGCTAATGAAAAACTGTTTTTT
14	TRBD1	TRBV18	-	TRBJ2-5	CASSPWDSQETQYF	TGTGCCAGCTCACCCTGGGACAGTCAAGAGACCCAGTACTTC
14	TRBD1	TRBV13	-	TRBJ2-2	CASSTRDRYGELFF	TGTGCCAGCAGCACCCGGGACAGATACGGGGAGCTGTTTTTT
14	TRBD1	TRBV19	-	TRBJ2-4	CASSMAIFGTAQYF	TGTGCCAGTAGTATGGCGATTTTTGGGACAGCCCAGTACTTC
16	TRBD2	TRBV2	-	TRBJ2-1	CASSSSGRSNYNEQFF	TGTGCCAGCAGTAGTAGCGGGAGGTCGAACTACAATGAGCAGTTCTTC
14	TRBD1	TRBV6-5	-	TRBJ1-4	CASTGQAYNEKLFF	TGTGCCAGCACCGGACAGGCATATAATGAAAAACTGTTTTTT
18	TRBD1	TRBV7-9	-	TRBJ2-2	CSSSPRLTGTGNTGELFF	TGTTCCAGCAGCCCCAGACTCACGGGGACAGGGAACACCGGGGAGCTGTTTTTT
15	-	TRBV6-5	-	TRBJ2-4	CASSASGADKNIQYF	TGTGCCAGCAGTGCCTCAGGGGCGGACAAAAACATTCAGTACTTC
15	-	TRBV27	few	TRBJ2-6	CASSSGTSGANVLTF	TGTGCCAGCAGTTCCGGGACATCTGGGGCCAACGTCCTGACTTTC
15	TRBD1	TRBV14	-	TRBJ2-3	CASSHPGGRTDTQYF	TGTGCCAGCAGCCACCCAGGGGGTCGAACAGATACGCAGTATTTT
15	TRBD2	TRBV7-9	few	TRBJ2-3	CASSRLAGSTDTQYF	TGTGCCAGCAGCAGACTAGCGGGCTCCACAGATACGCAGTATTTT
17	TRBD1	TRBV5-4	-	TRBJ2-3	CASSSTLGQAGTDTQYF	TGTGCCAGCAGCTCGACATTGGGACAGGCTGGGACAGATACGCAGTATTTT
15	TRBD2	TRBV5-1	-	TRBJ2-7	CASSWGTSGSSEQYF	TGCGCCAGCAGCTGGGGGACTAGCGGGAGCTCCGAGCAGTACTTC
14	TRBD1	TRBV5-5	-	TRBJ2-7	CASSSSQGAGEQYF	TGTGCCAGCAGCTCTTCACAGGGGGCGGGCGAGCAGTACTTC
17	TRBD1	TRBV27	-	TRBJ2-2	CASSLSTTGQIYGELFF	TGTGCCAGCAGTTTATCGACGACGGGACAGATTTACGGGGAGCTGTTTTTT
14	-	TRBV30	-	TRBJ2-1	CAWSGGRPYNEQFF	TGTGCCTGGAGTGGAGGAAGGCCCTACAATGAGCAGTTCTTC
12	-	TRBV27	-	TRBJ2-5	CASRAGFGTQYF	TGTGCCAGCAGGGCAGGTTTCGGGACCCAGTACTTC
18	-	TRBV9	-	TRBJ2-5	CASSPRTGTSWSQETQYF	TGTGCCAGCAGCCCAAGGACAGGGACTAGCTGGAGCCAAGAGACCCAGTACTTC
12	-	TRBV29-1	-	TRBJ2-1	CSVGATPNEQFF	TGCAGCGTTGGGGCCACCCCCAATGAGCAGTTCTTC
11	-	TRBV30	-	TRBJ1-2	CAWTIGGGYTF	TGTGCCTGGACAATCGGGGGTGGCTACACCTTC
17	TRBD2	TRBV9	-	TRBJ2-3	CASSVGLASGSTDTQYF	TGTGCCAGCAGCGTAGGATTGGCTAGCGGTAGCACAGATACGCAGTATTTT
13	-	TRBV19	-	TRBJ2-7	CASSWGLSYEQYF	TGTGCCAGTAGCTGGGGACTTTCTTACGAGCAGTACTTC